The 15 T cell receptor beta chains below all came from one sample that was sequenced in a study of HIV-infected patients and healthy controls. Whole blood was used without fractionation, so all unsorted peripheral T cells were included. cDNA was made from approximately 500 ng RNA using alpha and beta constant primers. Alpha and beta chain libraries were made separately by chain-specific third strand synthesis with multiplexing indices. TCRdb re-analysed the 5' RACE reads in MiXCR, keeping a single row per CDR3 protein. The sample has approximately 25,000 distinct CDR3 sequences, under 9% seen once; the top ten hold 3.5% to 4.5%. Sample: blood. Every receptor here comes from an adult in good health.

This clonotype was seen at least ten times. The chain joins TRBV7-9 to TRBJ1-1; D might be TRBD1 (6 bases). The CDR3 runs to 15 residues. The V end was cut by 5 bases, the J end by 1 base, with 14 bases between. CDR1 and CDR2 from the germline V gene are SEHNR and FQNEAQ (reference sequence). The CDR3 DNA reads as TGTGCCAGCAGCCAAACCGACAGGCCGAACACTGAAGCTTTCTTT. Its translation is CASSQTDRPNTEAFF.

This clonotype was found many times. The chain uses TRBV6-2 or TRBV6-3 and TRBJ1-5; tentative D call: TRBD1 (5 bases). This CDR3 is built from 14 residues. CDR1 and CDR2 (germline): MNHEY, SVGEGT. Trimming pared 2 bases from V and 7 bases from J, leaving 12 bases between. The CDR3 DNA sequence: TGTGCCAGCAGTTACCCCCAGGGACGGCAGCCCCAGCATTTT. It codes for CASSYPQGRQPQHF.

This clonotype has ten or more counts. This chain links TRBV12-3 or TRBV12-4 with TRBJ1-5; 7 bases are a match to TRBD1. This CDR3 is 15 amino acids long. V lost 7 bases to trimming and J lost 0 bases; unmatched junction nucleotides: 6. CDR3 in amino acids: CASNSGGNSNQPQHF. CDR3 sequence (DNA): TGTGCCAGCAATTCAGGGGGGAATAGCAATCAGCCCCAGCATTTT.

This clonotype was detected many times. The chain carries TRBV6-2 or TRBV6-3 and TRBJ2-1, with D maybe TRBD2 (5 bases). This CDR3 has 12 amino acids. V lost 5 bases and J lost 11, with 13 bases in between. Germline V CDR1 and CDR2: MNHEY, SVGEGT. The CDR3 nucleotides read TGTGCCAGCAGTCTTCGCCAGCGGAAGCAGTTCTTC. Amino acids: CASSLRQRKQFF.

This clonotype was detected ten times or more. The V call is TRBV30, the J call TRBJ1-4, with D perhaps matching TRBD1 (5 bases). The CDR3 length is 13 residues. V lost 3 bases, J lost 8 bases, and 13 bases lay in between. Germline CDR1 reads GTSNPN; CDR2 reads SVGIG (reference sequence). CDR3 amino acids: CAWREGPIEKLFF. CDR3 DNA sequence: TGTGCCTGGAGGGAGGGGCCCATAGAAAAACTGTTTTTT.

This clonotype was found many times. This sequence joins TRBV7-2 and TRBJ1-5; a possible D gene is TRBD1 (6 bases). This CDR3 contains 16 residues. CDR1 and CDR2 from the germline V gene are SGHTA and FQGNSA. Trimming cost V 1 base and J 5 bases, with 15 bases left between them. The CDR3 region is CASSLGTAYGDQPQHF. CDR3 nucleotide sequence: TGTGCCAGCAGCTTAGGGACAGCATACGGGGATCAGCCCCAGCATTTT.

In its sample, this clonotype was seen many times. V usage is TRBV12-3 or TRBV12-4 and J usage is TRBJ1-6; D call uncertain. The V end lost 6 bases, the J end lost 6 bases, and 12 bases lay between the germline ends. The CDR3 has 14 amino acids. Here the CDR3 DNA reads TGTGCCAGCAGGCCTGAGGGCCCTAATTCACCCCTCCACTTT. Protein product: CASRPEGPNSPLHF.

This clonotype showed up many times. The chain uses TRBV12-3 or TRBV12-4 and TRBJ1-1; TRBD1 matches 8 bases. This CDR3 is 12 amino acids long. The trim removed 2 bases at V and 12 bases at J, leaving 5 bases unmatched. Here the CDR3 DNA reads TGTGCCAGCAGTTTACCGGACAGGGTAACTTTCTTT. It codes for CASSLPDRVTFF.

This clonotype was picked up many times. This rearrangement joins TRBV11-3 to TRBJ2-2, with D tentatively TRBD1 (6 bases). Trimming removed 2 bases from V and 1 base from J, with 14 bases in between. From germline, CDR1 is SGHNT and CDR2 YENEEA. The CDR3 sequence is 17 residues long. The DNA of the CDR3 is TGTGCCAGCAGCTTATTTGCAGGGGACGGGAACACCGGGGAGCTGTTTTTT. Amino acids: CASSLFAGDGNTGELFF.

In this sample, this clonotype turned up many times. V is TRBV19 and J is TRBJ1-5, with D unresolved. The V end lost 0 bases, the J end lost 4 bases, and 4 bases lay between the germline ends. The germline CDR1 and CDR2 sequences are LNHDA and SQIVND (reference sequence). The CDR3 spans 13 residues. CDR3 bases: TGTGCCAGTAGTATAGAGGCAAATCAGCCCCAGCATTTT. Amino acid sequence: CASSIEANQPQHF.

This clonotype was counted at least ten times. The chain links TRBV5-1 to TRBJ1-2; D perhaps matches TRBD1 (6 bases). The CDR3 is 15 residues long. The germline gives CDR1 SGHRS, CDR2 YFSETQ. Trimming removed 0 bases at V and 6 bases at J, with 15 bases between. The CDR3 DNA reads as TGCGCCAGCAGCTTGGAGGCCAGGGGCTTGGATGGCTACACCTTC. The encoded protein is CASSLEARGLDGYTF.

In its sample, this clonotype is medium-sized. V gene TRBV20-1 combines with J gene TRBJ1-1, with TRBD1 matching 8 bases. CDR3 length: 11 residues. From germline, CDR1 is DFQATT and CDR2 SNEGSKA (reference sequence). In DNA, the CDR3 is TGCGGCGGACAGGGAAACACTGAAGCTTTCTTT. Residues: CGGQGNTEAFF.

The chain combines TRBV14 with TRBJ2-2; D gene ambiguous. The V and J ends lost 1 base and 6 bases respectively, with 15 bases between them. This CDR3 comprises 16 residues. The V gene's germline CDR1 is SGHDN and CDR2 FVKESK. The CDR3 sequence is CASSQGVVATPGELFF. CDR3 nucleotides: TGTGCCAGCAGCCAAGGCGTGGTGGCTACACCCGGGGAGCTGTTTTTT.

This chain links TRBV19 with TRBJ1-5; TRBD1 is a possible D gene (5 bases). Trimming cost V 4 bases and J 6 bases, with 13 bases left between them. This CDR3 region has 14 residues. Germline CDR1 reads LNHDA; CDR2 reads SQIVND (reference sequence). CDR3 bases: TGTGCCAGTAGTAATACAGGAGGAGGTCAGCCCCAGCATTTT. It codes for CASSNTGGGQPQHF.

The table lists this clonotype with a few counts. This chain joins TRBV7-2 and TRBJ2-3; tentative D call: TRBD1 (6 bases). CDR1 is SGHTA, CDR2 FQGNSA, per germline. CDR3 length: 15 residues. V lost 5 bases and J lost 2, with 14 bases in between. The CDR3 loop is CASSPLRGNTDTQYF. The CDR3 coding sequence is TGTGCCAGCAGCCCTCTCAGGGGAAACACAGATACGCAGTATTTT.